This T cell receptor (beta chain) was identified during a study of cytomegalovirus exposure and HLA in healthy donors. The CDR3 length is 16 residues. V lost 3 bases, J lost 5 bases, and 19 bases lay in between. The V gene's germline CDR1 is KGHSH and CDR2 LQKENI. PCR involved 60 Vbeta and 13 Jbeta primers. Repertoires were generated with immunoSEQ multiplex PCR, while TCRdb's copy carries only in-frame clones and drops some. The sample holds 100,000 to 150,000 clones. The sample taken for sequencing was PBMCs. This TCR was sampled from a young man in good health and CMV-seronegative. The chain joins TRBV18 to TRBJ1-1; D is ambiguous. The CDR3 region is CASSPISSGGGTEAFF. DNA for the CDR3: TGTGCCAGCTCACCCATCTCTTCCGGAGGAGGAACTGAAGCTTTCTTT.